Listed below are T cell receptor beta chains from one sample, sequenced in a study of beta chain features in type 1 diabetes. Data came from immunoSEQ multiplex PCR; TCRdb stores just in-frame clones and leaves some out. The repertoire has 620,000 or so clones, 15% of them found once; the top ten carry 0.093%. Sequences were obtained from naive CD4+ T cells from blood. These receptors all come from a young man in good health. CDR3s include the opening cysteine and the closing phenylalanine or tryptophan. The D gene is left open where the match is weak. Size is omitted from some rows. Given values are once, few, many or a class for expanded clones.

D gene: NA
V gene: TRBV7-9
clone size: NA
J gene: TRBJ1-6
CDR3 protein: CASSRNHSPLHF
CDR3 DNA: TGTGCCAGCAGCCGCAACCATTCACCCCTCCACTTT

D gene: NA
V gene: TRBV7-9
clone size: NA
J gene: TRBJ1-4
CDR3 protein: CASSLRGTNEKLFF
CDR3 DNA: TGTGCCAGCAGCTTGCGGGGGACTAATGAAAAACTGTTTTTT

D gene: NA
V gene: TRBV14
clone size: few
J gene: TRBJ2-3
CDR3 protein: CASSLPRELTDTQYF
CDR3 DNA: TGTGCCAGCAGCCTCCCCCGGGAACTCACAGATACGCAGTATTTT

D gene: NA
V gene: TRBV18
clone size: NA
J gene: TRBJ2-5
CDR3 protein: CASSPGGETQYF
CDR3 DNA: TGTGCCAGCTCACCCGGTGGGGAGACCCAGTACTTC

D gene: NA
V gene: TRBV7-2
clone size: few
J gene: TRBJ2-3
CDR3 protein: CASSLSEGTDTQYF
CDR3 DNA: TGTGCCAGCAGCTTATCGGAGGGGACAGATACGCAGTATTTT

D gene: TRBD1
V gene: TRBV7-9
clone size: few
J gene: TRBJ2-7
CDR3 protein: CASSLLVGQGDHEQYF
CDR3 DNA: TGTGCCAGCAGCTTATTGGTGGGACAGGGGGACCACGAGCAGTACTTC

D gene: TRBD2
V gene: TRBV6-1
clone size: few
J gene: TRBJ2-3
CDR3 protein: CASSGEGTQYF
CDR3 DNA: TGTGCCAGCAGTGGGGAGGGTACGCAGTATTTT

D gene: NA
V gene: TRBV4-1
clone size: few
J gene: TRBJ2-7
CDR3 protein: CASSQAGQRYEQYF
CDR3 DNA: TGCGCCAGCAGCCAAGCGGGGCAACGCTACGAGCAGTACTTC

D gene: NA
V gene: TRBV5-4
clone size: NA
J gene: TRBJ2-5
CDR3 protein: CASSLVSGPGTQYF
CDR3 DNA: TGTGCCAGCAGCTTGGTGAGCGGTCCGGGGACCCAGTACTTC

D gene: NA
V gene: TRBV7-2
clone size: few
J gene: TRBJ2-1
CDR3 protein: CASSFAKYNEQFF
CDR3 DNA: TGTGCCAGCAGCTTTGCCAAATACAATGAGCAGTTCTTC

D gene: NA
V gene: TRBV28
clone size: NA
J gene: TRBJ1-1
CDR3 protein: CASVRRGLSTEAFF
CDR3 DNA: TGTGCCAGCGTCCGCAGGGGCTTGAGCACTGAAGCTTTCTTT

D gene: NA
V gene: TRBV20-1
clone size: NA
J gene: TRBJ1-5
CDR3 protein: CSAGQNQPQHF
CDR3 DNA: TGCAGTGCCGGTCAGAATCAGCCCCAGCATTTT

D gene: NA
V gene: TRBV19
clone size: few
J gene: TRBJ2-1
CDR3 protein: CASSIVGREQFF
CDR3 DNA: TGTGCCAGTAGTATAGTAGGGAGAGAGCAGTTCTTC

D gene: NA
V gene: TRBV6-5
clone size: NA
J gene: TRBJ2-1
CDR3 protein: CASSYGQTNEQFF
CDR3 DNA: TGTGCCAGCAGTTACGGACAGACCAATGAGCAGTTCTTC

D gene: TRBD1
V gene: TRBV2
clone size: few
J gene: TRBJ2-3
CDR3 protein: CASSEGTGYSTDTQYF
CDR3 DNA: TGTGCCAGCAGTGAAGGGACAGGTTATAGCACAGATACGCAGTATTTT

D gene: NA
V gene: TRBV29-1
clone size: few
J gene: TRBJ1-1
CDR3 protein: CSVDGQGTSPDTEAFF
CDR3 DNA: TGCAGCGTTGATGGGCAGGGTACTTCGCCGGACACTGAAGCTTTCTTT

D gene: NA
V gene: TRBV7-9
clone size: NA
J gene: TRBJ1-3
CDR3 protein: CASSFSGNTIYF
CDR3 DNA: TGTGCCAGCAGCTTTTCTGGAAACACCATATATTTT

D gene: TRBD2
V gene: TRBV18
clone size: few
J gene: TRBJ2-7
CDR3 protein: CASSPGGLASASSYEQYF
CDR3 DNA: TGTGCCAGCTCACCAGGGGGACTAGCGTCGGCTAGCTCCTACGAGCAGTACTTC

D gene: NA
V gene: TRBV10-3
clone size: NA
J gene: TRBJ1-4
CDR3 protein: CAISVPGNEKLFF
CDR3 DNA: TGTGCCATCAGTGTTCCCGGTAATGAAAAACTGTTTTTT

D gene: NA
V gene: TRBV10-3
clone size: NA
J gene: TRBJ2-5
CDR3 protein: CAIRSGSGETQYF
CDR3 DNA: TGTGCCATCAGATCCGGTAGCGGAGAGACCCAGTACTTC

D gene: TRBD1
V gene: TRBV28
clone size: few
J gene: TRBJ2-1
CDR3 protein: CASSLMVTGAGDEQFF
CDR3 DNA: TGTGCCAGCAGTCTAATGGTGACAGGGGCAGGGGATGAGCAGTTCTTC

D gene: NA
V gene: TRBV30
clone size: few
J gene: TRBJ1-4
CDR3 protein: CAWKIGGSANEKLFF
CDR3 DNA: TGTGCCTGGAAAATAGGGGGATCTGCTAATGAAAAACTGTTTTTT

D gene: NA
V gene: TRBV7-3
clone size: NA
J gene: TRBJ2-6
CDR3 protein: CASSLLLSGANVLTF
CDR3 DNA: TGTGCCAGCAGCTTATTACTATCGGGGGCCAACGTCCTGACTTTC

D gene: NA
V gene: TRBV25-1
clone size: few
J gene: TRBJ2-5
CDR3 protein: CASSEPRGGTFGETQYF
CDR3 DNA: TGTGCCAGCAGTGAACCCCGTGGAGGGACGTTTGGAGAGACCCAGTACTTC

D gene: TRBD2
V gene: TRBV4-2
clone size: few
J gene: TRBJ2-4
CDR3 protein: CASSPSWVTSGNLAKNIQYF
CDR3 DNA: TGTGCCAGCAGCCCAAGTTGGGTGACTAGCGGGAACTTAGCCAAAAACATTCAGTACTTC

D gene: NA
V gene: TRBV18
clone size: few
J gene: TRBJ2-7
CDR3 protein: CASSLKVLLGEQYF
CDR3 DNA: TGTGCCAGCTCACTTAAGGTACTACTGGGGGAGCAGTACTTC

D gene: TRBD1
V gene: TRBV19
clone size: few
J gene: TRBJ1-5
CDR3 protein: CASSPGQGTLGNQPQHF
CDR3 DNA: TGTGCCAGTAGTCCGGGACAGGGGACCTTGGGCAATCAGCCCCAGCATTTT

D gene: TRBD1
V gene: TRBV27
clone size: few
J gene: TRBJ2-7
CDR3 protein: CASSPPRTGFSYEQYF
CDR3 DNA: TGTGCCAGCAGTCCGCCCCGGACAGGATTCTCCTACGAGCAGTACTTC

D gene: NA
V gene: TRBV6-5
clone size: NA
J gene: TRBJ1-2
CDR3 protein: CASSYSRGVVYGYTF
CDR3 DNA: TGTGCCAGCAGTTACTCCAGGGGTGTAGTATATGGCTACACCTTC

D gene: TRBD1
V gene: TRBV29-1
clone size: few
J gene: TRBJ2-1
CDR3 protein: CSVRGTGTGLYNEQFF
CDR3 DNA: TGCAGCGTTAGGGGAACCGGGACAGGGCTCTACAATGAGCAGTTCTTC

D gene: NA
V gene: TRBV10-3
clone size: few
J gene: TRBJ1-1
CDR3 protein: CAISKYQSGSTEAFF
CDR3 DNA: TGTGCCATCAGTAAGTATCAGTCAGGGTCCACTGAAGCTTTCTTT

D gene: TRBD2
V gene: TRBV4-1
clone size: few
J gene: TRBJ2-1
CDR3 protein: CASSQASAGANNEQFF
CDR3 DNA: TGCGCCAGCAGCCAAGCCTCAGCGGGGGCGAACAATGAGCAGTTCTTC

D gene: NA
V gene: TRBV25-1
clone size: NA
J gene: TRBJ1-4
CDR3 protein: CASGRTSTNEKLFF
CDR3 DNA: TGTGCCAGCGGAAGGACGTCAACTAATGAAAAACTGTTTTTT

D gene: NA
V gene: TRBV7-9
clone size: NA
J gene: TRBJ1-5
CDR3 protein: CASSLEGGNQPQHF
CDR3 DNA: TGTGCCAGCAGCTTAGAGGGTGGCAATCAGCCCCAGCATTTT

D gene: NA
V gene: TRBV7-9
clone size: NA
J gene: TRBJ1-1
CDR3 protein: CASSFSMGARTEAFF
CDR3 DNA: TGTGCCAGCAGCTTCTCGATGGGGGCGCGCACTGAAGCTTTCTTT

D gene: NA
V gene: TRBV2
clone size: few
J gene: TRBJ1-1
CDR3 protein: CASRARRAMNTEAFF
CDR3 DNA: TGTGCCAGCAGGGCGAGAAGGGCGATGAACACTGAAGCTTTCTTT

D gene: NA
V gene: TRBV2
clone size: NA
J gene: TRBJ1-1
CDR3 protein: CASSPGRVNTEAFF
CDR3 DNA: TGTGCCAGCAGTCCCGGGCGAGTGAACACTGAAGCTTTCTTT

D gene: NA
V gene: TRBV7-9
clone size: few
J gene: TRBJ1-6
CDR3 protein: CASSLVWTRDNNSPLHF
CDR3 DNA: TGTGCCAGCAGCTTAGTATGGACAAGGGACAATAATTCACCCCTCCACTTT

D gene: NA
V gene: TRBV28
clone size: few
J gene: TRBJ2-7
CDR3 protein: CASNSGRLFEQYF
CDR3 DNA: TGTGCCAGCAACTCGGGACGGCTGTTCGAGCAGTACTTC

D gene: TRBD1
V gene: TRBV7-9
clone size: few
J gene: TRBJ1-6
CDR3 protein: CASTRSVGGWAPLHF
CDR3 DNA: TGTGCCAGCACCCGTAGTGTAGGGGGCTGGGCACCCCTCCACTTT

D gene: TRBD2
V gene: TRBV4-1
clone size: few
J gene: TRBJ2-5
CDR3 protein: CASSWTSGRRVETQYF
CDR3 DNA: TGCGCCAGCAGCTGGACTAGCGGGAGGAGGGTAGAGACCCAGTACTTC

D gene: NA
V gene: TRBV7-8
clone size: NA
J gene: TRBJ2-7
CDR3 protein: CASSLAPDYEQYF
CDR3 DNA: TGTGCCAGCAGCTTAGCGCCAGACTACGAGCAGTACTTC

D gene: NA
V gene: TRBV5-1
clone size: NA
J gene: TRBJ1-3
CDR3 protein: CASSAGAGARNTIYF
CDR3 DNA: TGCGCCAGCAGCGCCGGGGCAGGGGCGAGAAACACCATATATTTT